These 13 T cell receptor beta chains were all obtained from the same sample, sequenced in a study of T cell responses to AZD1222 COVID-19 vaccine. Sequenced by immunoSEQ multiplex PCR; TCRdb stores in-frame clones only, minus some. The sample lists about 110,000 clones, more than 75% seen once, with approximately 22% in the top ten. Sequenced material: peripheral blood, taken on day 0 of AZD1222 vaccination. These receptors all come from an adult in good health.

This clone has a handful of counts. CDR3 DNA: TGTGCCAGCAGTGACTCGTCGATTTACCCTAGCGGGGGCACGCATGGGGAGCAGTACTTC. Translating it yields CASSDSSIYPSGGTHGEQYF. The J gene is TRBJ2-7, the V gene TRBV6-4; 10 bases fit TRBD2. V shed 0 bases and J 7 bases; nucleotides not matched to a gene: 21. The CDR3 extends over 20 amino acids. Germline CDR1 MRHNA, CDR2 SNTAGT.

The chain has TRBV30 and TRBJ1-1, with a possible D match to TRBD1 (5 bases). Germline V gene sequence: CDR1 GTSNPN, CDR2 SVGIG (reference sequence). The V end lost 2 bases, the J end lost 4 bases, and 11 bases lay between the germline ends. The length of the CDR3 is 13 residues. CDR3 nucleotide sequence: TGTGCCTGGAGTCTTACAAGGGGCACTGAAGCTTTCTTT. It encodes CAWSLTRGTEAFF.

The rearrangement uses TRBV15 and TRBJ1-2; maybe TRBD1 (5 bases). Germline V CDR1 and CDR2: LNHNV, YYDKDF (reference sequence). The CDR3 spans 14 residues. Trimming stripped 4 bases from V and 8 bases from J, with 17 bases between. The CDR3 DNA reads as TGTGCCACCAGCAACGCAACGACAGCTCGAGGCTACACCTTC. Its translation is CATSNATTARGYTF.

The chain carries TRBV27 and TRBJ1-4; D gene uncertain. Trimming pared 5 bases from V and 0 bases from J, leaving 10 bases between. This CDR3 has 15 amino acids. Germline-derived CDR1 and CDR2 are MNHEY and SMNVEV (reference sequence). Here the CDR3 reads CASSGPGSTNEKLFF. The CDR3 coding sequence is TGTGCCAGCAGTGGCCCGGGATCAACTAATGAAAAACTGTTTTTT. Full variable domain (outside the CDR3, taken from reference TRBV27 and TRBJ1-4): EAQVTQNPRYLITVTGKKLTVTCSQNMNHEYMSWYRQDPGLGLRQIYYSMNVEVTDKGDVPEGYKVSRKEKRNFPLILESPSPNQTSLYFCASSGPGSTNEKLFFGSGTQLSVL.

The chain combines TRBV27 with TRBJ2-3; D uncertain. V shed 6 bases and J shed 3 bases, with 10 bases lying between them. Germline CDR1 and CDR2: MNHEY and SMNVEV (reference sequence). This CDR3 is 13 amino acids long. This CDR3 reads CASSPPFTDTQYF. The CDR3, as DNA: TGTGCCAGCAGCCCACCGTTTACAGATACGCAGTATTTT.

This sequence joins TRBV11-3 and TRBJ2-7; the D gene is possibly TRBD1 (6 bases). The germline V and J ends were trimmed by 5 bases and 4 bases, with 12 bases remaining between them. The CDR3 length is 13 residues. Per germline, CDR1 SGHNT and CDR2 YENEEA. The DNA of the CDR3 is TGTGCCAGCAGCCGGGACACAGAGTACGAGCAGTACTTC. It yields the protein CASSRDTEYEQYF.

V gene TRBV11-1 combines with J gene TRBJ2-1; a possible D gene is TRBD2 (6 bases). Looked up from germline, CDR1 is SGHAT and CDR2 is FQDESV (reference sequence). Trimming cost V 2 bases and J 6 bases, with 17 bases left between them. The CDR3 spans 16 residues. CDR3 DNA: TGTGCCAGCAGCTTATACCGGGGGAAAAACGGCAATGAGCAGTTCTTC. It codes for CASSLYRGKNGNEQFF.

The chain joins TRBV5-6 to TRBJ1-2; 9 bases map to TRBD1. The CDR3 loop spans 16 amino acids. Looked up from germline, CDR1 is SGHDT and CDR2 is YYEEEE. Trimming at V came to 4 bases and at J to 4 bases, leaving 11 bases not matched to a gene. Here the CDR3 DNA reads TGTGCCAGCAGCCCGCAACAGGGGGCTTCCTTCTATGGCTACACCTTC. It specifies CASSPQQGASFYGYTF.

V gene TRBV27 combines with J gene TRBJ2-3, with 9 bases aligning to TRBD2. V trimming: 8 bases; J trimming: 0 bases; junction bases outside the gene matches: 3. This CDR3 has 14 amino acids. From germline, CDR1 is MNHEY and CDR2 SMNVEV (reference sequence). CDR3 region: CASGLAGSTDTQYF. In DNA, the CDR3 is TGTGCCAGCGGGCTAGCGGGGAGCACAGATACGCAGTATTTT.

The V gene is TRBV21-1, the J gene TRBJ1-3. TRBV21-1 counts as a pseudogene. The CDR3 loop spans 13 amino acids. This chain's CDR3 is CASSKAPSNTIYF. The DNA for the CDR3 is TGTGCCAGCAGCAAAGCCCCTAGCAACACCATATATTTT.

The chain recombines TRBV5-4 with TRBJ2-7; 8 positions agree with TRBD2. The CDR3 totals 15 residues. CDR1 and CDR2 from the germline V gene are SGHNT and YYREEE (reference sequence). V dropped 3 bases and J dropped 5; count of bases not matched to a gene: 10. The CDR3, as DNA: TGTGCCAGCAGCTCACCCCGGACTAGCTTGAACGAGCAGTACTTC. Its protein is CASSSPRTSLNEQYF.

The J gene is TRBJ1-2, the V gene TRBV11-2; D gene uncertain. CDR1 and CDR2 (germline): SGHAT, FQNNGV. This CDR3 is built from 12 residues. The V gene lost 5 bases and the J gene lost 2 bases, with 6 bases spanning the gap. In DNA, the CDR3 is TGTGCCAGCAGCGTGACAAACTATGGCTACACCTTC. It encodes CASSVTNYGYTF.

The chain recombines TRBV7-2 with TRBJ1-2; maybe TRBD1 (6 bases). The germline V gene has CDR1 SGHTA and CDR2 FQGNSA. The CDR3 has 15 amino acids. The V end was cut by 1 base, the J end by 4 bases, with 13 bases between. The CDR3 protein is CASSLEPGAGYGYTF. The DNA for the CDR3 is TGTGCCAGCAGCTTAGAGCCAGGGGCTGGCTATGGCTACACCTTC.